This T cell receptor (beta chain) was recovered during a study of T cell responses to AZD1222 COVID-19 vaccine. About this clone: Its specificity is unknown.

V was clipped by 2 bases and J by 5 bases, with 18 bases between them. Looked up from germline, CDR1 is MGHRA and CDR2 is YSYEKL. The CDR3 is made up of 16 amino acids. Doses given second, at about 4 or about 12 weeks, were pooled. Study-wide results and caveats: As reported, nearly half of all spike-specific TCRs target variant regions that are unmutated.

Sequenced by immunoSEQ multiplex PCR; TCRdb stores in-frame clones only, minus some. Of about 120,000 clones listed, 85% to 95% are singletons. The clonotype comes from an adult who received the AZD1222 COVID-19 vaccine. This rearrangement joins TRBV4-1 to TRBJ2-5; possibly TRBD2 for D (6 bases). This material consisted of peripheral blood, taken 28 days after the second AZD1222 dose. The CDR3 sequence: CASSQPLGSGVETQYF. DNA for the CDR3: TGCGCCAGCAGCCAACCCCTCGGGTCGGGAGTTGAGACCCAGTACTTC.